Each of the 30 T cell receptor beta chains below was sequenced from the same sample in a study of blood T cell repertoires in COVID-19. The table came from immunoSEQ multiplex PCR; TCRdb's copy has only in-frame clones and leaves some out. Of about 220,000 clones listed, around 83% are singletons. The sample was peripheral blood. These receptors originate from a woman aged 65 to 85 with COVID-19, enrolled during active disease.

The V call is TRBV3-1 (or the pseudogene TRBV3-2), the J call TRBJ2-7; weak D call: TRBD1 (6 bases). Germline V gives CDR1 LGHDT, CDR2 YNNKEL (reference sequence). V was trimmed by 1 base and J by 3 bases, leaving 16 bases between them. The CDR3 has 16 residues. The DNA for the CDR3 is TGTGCCAGCAGCCAAGCCGGACAGTCATTAGACTACGAGCAGTACTTC. Its translation: CASSQAGQSLDYEQYF.

Worth noting for this clone: Other DNA sequences in the sample encode the same CDR3. The chain combines TRBV6-5 with TRBJ1-1; 8 bases map to TRBD1. Germline CDR1 is MNHEY and CDR2 is SVGAGI. V trimming: 3 bases; J trimming: 5 bases; junction bases outside the gene matches: 5. The CDR3 has 14 amino acids. The CDR3 DNA reads as TGTGCCAGCAGTTATGGACAGGGCGGGACTGAAGCTTTCTTT. Residues: CASSYGQGGTEAFF.

DNA for the CDR3: TGTGCCAGCAGTGCTGGACTAGCGGGAGATCTCAATGAGCAGTTCTTC. Residues: CASSAGLAGDLNEQFF. This sequence joins TRBV6-1 and TRBJ2-1; 13 nucleotides line up with TRBD2. With V trimmed by 4 bases and J by 6 bases, 6 bases remained unmatched. The germline CDR1 and CDR2 sequences are MNHNS and SASEGT. There are 16 residues in the CDR3.

The rearrangement joins TRBV11-2 to TRBJ1-5, with D tentatively TRBD1 (5 bases). Trimming took off 4 bases at V and 7 bases at J, with 14 bases between the two ends. The CDR3 consists of 14 residues. Germline CDR1 is SGHAT and CDR2 is FQNNGV. CDR3 sequence (DNA): TGTGCCAGCAGCTGGGACGGGGGTGACCAGCCCCAGCATTTT. Residues: CASSWDGGDQPQHF.

The chain carries TRBV5-1 and TRBJ2-1; 12 positions match TRBD2. V lost 1 base and J lost 4; bases outside the gene matches: 6. CDR3 size: 17 residues. The germline gives CDR1 SGHRS, CDR2 YFSETQ. The CDR3, as DNA: TGCGCCAGCAGCTTGCTAGCGGGAGGGGTGGGATACAATGAGCAGTTCTTC. Protein: CASSLLAGGVGYNEQFF. The full variable domain, its missing parts supplied by reference TRBV5-1 and TRBJ2-1, is KAGVTQTPRYLIKTRGQQVTLSCSPISGHRSVSWYQQTPGQGLQFLFEYFSETQRNKGNFPGRFSGRQFSNSRSEMNVSTLELGDSALYLCASSLLAGGVGYNEQFFGPGTRLTVL.

The chain links TRBV11-2 to TRBJ2-7; D is unresolved. CDR1 and CDR2 (germline): SGHAT, FQNNGV. The CDR3 covers 11 residues. V lost 5 bases to trimming and J lost 2 bases, with 4 bases between them. The CDR3 region has the DNA TGTGCCAGCAGCCCCGCCTACGAGCAGTACTTC. The encoded protein is CASSPAYEQYF.

This clone was recorded a few times. The chain is built from TRBV7-2 and TRBJ2-7; 7 bases line up with TRBD2. The CDR3 totals 16 residues. The V gene end was trimmed by 5 bases and the J gene end by 1 base; junction bases not matched to a gene: 11. The germline CDR1 and CDR2 sequences are SGHTA and FQGNSA. The CDR3 loop reads CASSPRRLALSYEQYF. DNA of the CDR3: TGTGCCAGCAGCCCACGACGACTAGCCCTATCCTACGAGCAGTACTTC.

In this sample, this clone turned up a few times. This rearrangement joins TRBV5-4 to TRBJ2-3; D is uncertain. Trimming left V 0 bases short and J 6 bases short, with 14 bases between. CDR3 length equals 15 residues. Germline CDR1 is SGHNT and CDR2 is YYREEE (reference sequence). The DNA of the CDR3 is TGTGCCAGCAGCTTGGTTAGCCGCGTTACGGATACGCAGTATTTT. It is translated as CASSLVSRVTDTQYF.

This rearrangement joins TRBV2 to TRBJ2-1, with a tentative D call TRBD1 (6 bases). Germline assignment: CDR1 SNHLY and CDR2 FYNNEI. The V end was cut by 0 bases, the J end by 3 bases, with 9 bases between. CDR3 length equals 15 residues. This chain's CDR3 is CASSEARGGYNEQFF. For the CDR3, the DNA is TGTGCCAGCAGTGAAGCGCGAGGGGGCTACAATGAGCAGTTCTTC.

The J gene is TRBJ1-1, the V gene TRBV20-1; D is perhaps TRBD1 (5 bases). The CDR3 covers 13 residues. The V gene lost 3 bases and the J gene lost 1 base, with 9 bases spanning the gap. The germline V gene encodes CDR1 DFQATT and CDR2 SNEGSKA (reference sequence). CDR3 DNA: TGCAGTGCTAGTGCTCAGGGGAACACTGAAGCTTTCTTT. Translation: CSASAQGNTEAFF.

Only a few counts were recorded for this clone. V and J are TRBV5-1 and TRBJ1-2; weak D call: TRBD1 (6 bases). CDR3 size: 14 residues. V lost 0 bases, J lost 1 base, and 7 bases lay in between. From germline, CDR1 is SGHRS and CDR2 YFSETQ. The CDR3 DNA follows: TGCGCCAGCAGCTTGGAGGGGGTTAACTATGGCTACACCTTC. Translated: CASSLEGVNYGYTF.

V usage is TRBV6-2 or TRBV6-3 and J usage is TRBJ2-1; 11 bases are shared with TRBD2. The CDR3 loop spans 15 amino acids. The V segment lost 6 bases and the J segment 4 bases; nucleotides outside the gene matches: 5. Germline CDR1 reads MNHEY; CDR2 reads SVGEGT. CDR3 sequence reads: CASSPGTSGYNEQFF. For the CDR3, the DNA is TGTGCCAGCAGCCCCGGGACTAGCGGATACAATGAGCAGTTCTTC.

The table lists this clone with a few counts. V usage is TRBV6-6 and J usage is TRBJ1-3, with 9 bases fitting TRBD1. The CDR3 sequence is 16 residues long. Per the germline V gene, CDR1 is MNHNY and CDR2 is SVGAGI (reference sequence). V shed 2 bases, J shed 3 bases, and the junction held 5 bases outside the gene matches. CDR3 sequence (DNA): TGTGCCAGCAGTTACCCGACAGGGGGAGATGGAAACACCATATATTTT. Its protein product is CASSYPTGGDGNTIYF.

The chain couples TRBV5-1 to TRBJ1-4; tentatively, D is TRBD1 (5 bases). Germline CDR1 is SGHRS and CDR2 is YFSETQ. Trimming cost V 0 bases and J 15 bases, with 18 bases left between them. The CDR3 has 14 amino acids. CDR3 in amino acids: CASSLVGAREGVFF. In nucleotides, the CDR3 is TGCGCCAGCAGCTTGGTCGGAGCCAGAGAAGGGGTGTTTTTT.

This clone was picked up one time. The rearrangement links TRBV7-2 to TRBJ1-1; TRBD1 might be the D (5 bases). CDR1 is SGHTA, CDR2 FQGNSA, per germline. Trimming left V 10 bases short and J 1 base short, with 16 bases between. The CDR3 has 14 residues. The CDR3 bases are TGTGCCACCTCAACCCGGACACCGAACACTGAAGCTTTCTTT. It codes for CATSTRTPNTEAFF.

The chain recombines TRBV28 with TRBJ1-3; tentatively, D is TRBD1 (6 bases). V gave up 3 bases and J gave up 0 bases, with 15 bases separating them. Germline CDR1 and CDR2: MDHEN and SYDVKM. The CDR3 contains 17 residues. Here the CDR3 DNA reads TGTGCCAGCAGTTTGGCAGGGGCCGGATACTCTGGAAACACCATATATTTT. This codes for CASSLAGAGYSGNTIYF.

The chain combines TRBV5-4 with TRBJ2-7, with 8 bases fitting TRBD1. The CDR3 sequence is 15 residues long. The germline V gene has CDR1 SGHNT and CDR2 YYREEE (reference sequence). V lost 0 bases to trimming and J lost 3 bases; unmatched junction nucleotides: 5. The CDR3 DNA sequence: TGTGCCAGCAGCTTGGCCACAGGGGGTTACTACGAGCAGTACTTC. This gives the protein CASSLATGGYYEQYF.

V usage is TRBV19 and J usage is TRBJ2-1; D is possibly TRBD2 (6 bases). Deletions cut 5 bases from V and 4 bases from J, with 21 bases between. Germline assignment: CDR1 LNHDA and CDR2 SQIVND (reference sequence). The CDR3 is made up of 17 amino acids. The CDR3 bases are TGTGCCAGTAGTGTGACTAGACTCCCACCAGGTTACAATGAGCAGTTCTTC. As protein: CASSVTRLPPGYNEQFF.

This clone was picked up one time. V gene TRBV28 combines with J gene TRBJ2-3; no clear D. CDR3 length: 12 amino acids. The V end lost 4 bases, the J end lost 5 bases, and 7 bases lay between the germline ends. Germline V gives CDR1 MDHEN, CDR2 SYDVKM. The CDR3 is CASSSLLDTQYF. In DNA, the CDR3 is TGTGCCAGCAGTTCCCTTTTAGATACGCAGTATTTT. The full variable domain, its missing parts supplied by reference TRBV28 and TRBJ2-3, is DVKVTQSSRYLVKRTGEKVFLECVQDMDHENMFWYRQDPGLGLRLIYFSYDVKMKEKGDIPEGYSVSREKKERFSLILESASTNQTSMYLCASSSLLDTQYFGPGTRLTVL.

The chain couples TRBV5-5 to TRBJ2-7, with 8 bases that match TRBD1. V lost 2 bases to trimming and J lost 5 bases; unmatched junction nucleotides: 6. Looked up from germline, CDR1 is SGHKS and CDR2 is YYEKEE (reference sequence). This CDR3 region has 14 residues. The DNA for the CDR3 is TGTGCCAGCAGCTTTCCAGGGGGCCGCAACGAGCAGTACTTC. It yields the protein CASSFPGGRNEQYF.

The gene calls are TRBV19 and TRBJ1-6, with TRBD1 matching 10 bases. V shed 3 bases, J shed 9 bases, and the junction held 5 bases outside the gene matches. The germline V gene encodes CDR1 LNHDA and CDR2 SQIVND (reference sequence). The CDR3 consists of 15 residues. CDR3 DNA sequence: TGTGCCAGTAGTATCGCGGACAGGGGGGCTTCACCCCTCCACTTT. It specifies CASSIADRGASPLHF.

The gene calls are TRBV28 and TRBJ2-7; 7 bases align to TRBD2. There are 14 residues in the CDR3. Germline-derived CDR1 and CDR2 are MDHEN and SYDVKM. The junction had 13 bases not matched to a gene; V was cut back by 8 bases and J by 6 bases. For the CDR3, the DNA is TGTGCCAGCGTACGGCGGGGGTCCCCATCCGAGCAGTACTTC. It codes for CASVRRGSPSEQYF. The variable domain in full, with the rest retrieved from reference TRBV28 and TRBJ2-7, is DVKVTQSSRYLVKRTGEKVFLECVQDMDHENMFWYRQDPGLGLRLIYFSYDVKMKEKGDIPEGYSVSREKKERFSLILESASTNQTSMYLCASVRRGSPSEQYFGPGTRLTVT.

The chain joins TRBV4-3 to TRBJ1-5; 7 nucleotides agree with TRBD1. Germline values: CDR1 LGHNA, CDR2 YSLEER. This CDR3 has 17 residues. J was trimmed by 3 bases and V by 6 bases; bases with no gene match: 14. The CDR3 region is CASSGEQGPFPNQPQHF. In DNA, the CDR3 is TGCGCCAGCAGTGGAGAACAGGGGCCGTTCCCCAATCAGCCCCAGCATTTT.

The J gene is TRBJ1-1, the V gene TRBV7-9; TRBD1 might be the D (6 bases). CDR3 length: 14 residues. Trimming removed 3 bases from V and 6 bases from J, with 14 bases in between. Germline V lookup: CDR1 SEHNR, CDR2 FQNEAQ (reference sequence). The CDR3, as DNA: TGTGCCAGCAGCTTGTTCTCAGGGGCTGCTGAAGCTTTCTTT. Translation gives CASSLFSGAAEAFF.

The chain joins TRBV7-3 to TRBJ1-5; D is uncertain. The V gene's germline CDR1 is SGHTA and CDR2 FQGTGA. V shed 2 bases and J shed 5 bases, with 7 bases lying between them. CDR3 length: 13 residues. CDR3 region: CASSLHQDQPQHF. CDR3 DNA sequence: TGTGCCAGCAGCTTACACCAGGATCAGCCCCAGCATTTT.

The chain carries TRBV2 and TRBJ1-2; the match to TRBD1 covers 9 bases. This CDR3 is built from 14 residues. The V segment lost 4 bases and the J segment 8 bases; nucleotides outside the gene matches: 8. The germline CDR1 and CDR2 sequences are SNHLY and FYNNEI. CDR3 in DNA: TGTGCCAGCAGTGGCCTAACAGGGGGCAGCGGCTACACCTTC. Its protein product is CASSGLTGGSGYTF.

V is TRBV6-6 and J is TRBJ1-2; D might be TRBD1 (6 bases). The V gene lost 8 bases and the J gene lost 8 bases, with 27 bases spanning the gap. CDR3 size: 16 residues. CDR1 MNHNY and CDR2 SVGAGI come from the germline V gene (reference sequence). The CDR3 nucleotides read TGTGCCAGCTTGGTGGGTGGGACATATAACCAAGGGGGCTACACCTTC. This gives the protein CASLVGGTYNQGGYTF.

This chain uses TRBV10-3 with TRBJ1-5; 7 bases align to TRBD1. Germline CDR1 reads ENHRY; CDR2 reads SYGVKD. J was trimmed by 8 bases and V by 4 bases; bases with no gene match: 5. The CDR3 is made up of 13 amino acids. CDR3 in amino acids: CAISVGQEEPQHF. Written as DNA, the CDR3 is TGTGCCATCAGTGTTGGACAGGAAGAGCCCCAGCATTTT.

The rearrangement joins TRBV7-2 to TRBJ2-3; D is undetermined. Between the trimmed V and J ends, which lost 1 base and 2 bases, there was a span of 7 bases. Germline V gene sequence: CDR1 SGHTA, CDR2 FQGNSA. This CDR3 contains 14 residues. CDR3: CASSLGLPTDTQYF. CDR3 coding DNA: TGTGCCAGCAGCTTAGGACTCCCCACAGATACGCAGTATTTT. Combining the CDR3 with reference TRBV7-2 and TRBJ2-3 gives the whole variable domain GAGVSQSPSNKVTEKGKDVELRCDPISGHTALYWYRQSLGQGLEFLIYFQGNSAPDKSGLPSDRFSAERTGGSVSTLTIQRTQQEDSAVYLCASSLGLPTDTQYFGPGTRLTVL.

The chain combines TRBV11-2 with TRBJ1-4; D ambiguous. Deletions cut 5 bases from V and 4 bases from J, with 14 bases between. CDR1 is SGHAT and CDR2 is FQNNGV in the germline V gene. There are 15 residues in the CDR3. In DNA form, the CDR3 reads TGTGCCAGCAGCCTGGGTGAGGGCTTTAATGAAAAACTGTTTTTT. Translated, it gives CASSLGEGFNEKLFF.